A single sample is the source of the 26 T cell receptor beta chains below, sequenced in a study of human T cells and chemical hapten exposure (dated by TCRdb to the early 2020s). In light of the paper, this sample's time point label describes: patch test 3, about 24 weeks after DPC sensitization. The sample's treatment or condition, from its label and the paper: therapeutic diphenylcyclopropenone sensitization with weekly scalp DPC. The receptor library was made with RACE. The sample was run on a NextSeq 500. TCRdb reanalyzed the raw reads on its own, using fastp at Q25 for trimming and MiXCR for clone calling, and kept in-frame beta chains. A single entry per CDR3 protein holds the most common genes and DNA from its merged rows. The sample contains under 200,000 distinct CDR3 sequences, roughly 25% of them found a single time. The ten largest make up 2.1% of the sample. The sequencing here drew on whole blood, taken in connection with sensitization to the hapten diphenylcyclopropenone (DPC). The receptors derive from a young woman with alopecia areata. Some clones in this sample may be carry-over from other donors' samples.

This clonotype occurred a few times. The chain carries TRBV20-1 and TRBJ2-7; D uncertain. The V end was cut by 1 base, the J end by 3 bases, with 4 bases between. This CDR3 region has 11 residues. CDR1 is DFQATT, CDR2 SNEGSKA, per germline (reference sequence). CDR3 amino acids: CSARGDYEQYF. For the CDR3, the DNA is TGCAGTGCTAGAGGGGACTACGAGCAGTACTTC.

The rearrangement links TRBV7-9 to TRBJ1-2; D possibly corresponds to TRBD1 (5 bases). The CDR3 contains 12 residues. CDR1 and CDR2 from the germline V gene are SEHNR and FQNEAQ (reference sequence). Trimming pared 3 bases from V and 8 bases from J, leaving 10 bases between. Here the CDR3 DNA reads TGTGCCAGCAGCTTTGACAGCGTGGGCTACACCTTC. Translated, it gives CASSFDSVGYTF.

This clonotype has more than one count but fewer than ten. The chain employs TRBV6-2 or TRBV6-3 and TRBJ1-1; 7 bases line up with TRBD1. Germline loops: CDR1 MNHEY, CDR2 SVGEGT. The V segment lost 4 bases and the J segment 1 base; nucleotides outside the gene matches: 3. The CDR3 sequence is 14 residues long. Written as DNA, the CDR3 is TGTGCCAGCAGTTCGAGGGGGCGGAACACTGAAGCTTTCTTT. This encodes CASSSRGRNTEAFF.

This clonotype was counted only a few times. V usage is TRBV18 and J usage is TRBJ1-1, with a possible D match to TRBD1 (5 bases). The V end lost 3 bases, the J end lost 1 base, and 6 bases lay between the germline ends. The length of the CDR3 is 13 residues. The V gene's germline CDR1 is KGHSH and CDR2 LQKENI. For the CDR3, the DNA is TGTGCCAGCTCACCGGGGCAGAACACTGAAGCTTTCTTT. Its translation is CASSPGQNTEAFF.

This clonotype was recorded a few times. The chain combines TRBV19 with TRBJ1-5; D is ambiguous. The length of the CDR3 is 14 residues. Germline V gene sequence: CDR1 LNHDA, CDR2 SQIVND (reference sequence). V shed 10 bases and J shed 3 bases, with 16 bases lying between them. CDR3 nucleotide sequence: TGTGCCACCTCGTCAGCCGCCCTCAATCAGCCCCAGCATTTT. This encodes CATSSAALNQPQHF. The full variable domain, rest sourced from reference TRBV19 and TRBJ1-5, is DGGITQSPKYLFRKEGQNVTLSCEQNLNHDAMYWYRQDPGQGLRLIYYSQIVNDFQKGDIAEGYSVSREKKESFPLTVTSAQKNPTAFYLCATSSAALNQPQHFGDGTRLSIL.

The chain is built from TRBV7-2 and TRBJ2-1; D may be TRBD1 or TRBD2 (5 bases each). V lost 5 bases to trimming and J lost 9 bases, with 17 bases between them. CDR1 SGHTA and CDR2 FQGNSA come from the germline V gene. The CDR3 has 14 residues. The DNA for the CDR3 is TGTGCCAGCAGCCAGGGACCCCGCCAGGGTGAGCAGTTCTTC. Translation gives CASSQGPRQGEQFF.

This chain joins TRBV7-3 and TRBJ2-3, with 8 nucleotides matching TRBD2. Trimming cost V 0 bases and J 0 bases; bases outside gene matches: 8. Germline-derived CDR1 and CDR2 are SGHTA and FQGTGA. The CDR3 covers 18 residues. The CDR3 sequence is CASSLTSGATWSTDTQYF. DNA for the CDR3: TGTGCCAGCAGCTTAACTAGCGGGGCAACGTGGAGCACAGATACGCAGTATTTT.

There are a few counts of this clonotype. The chain links TRBV2 to TRBJ2-7; the match to TRBD2 covers 7 bases. J was trimmed by 3 bases and V by 8 bases; bases with no gene match: 13. CDR3 length equals 15 residues. CDR1 SNHLY and CDR2 FYNNEI come from the germline V gene. Here the CDR3 reads CASVRGVQRHYEQYF. CDR3 coding DNA: TGTGCCAGCGTCCGGGGGGTTCAGCGACACTACGAGCAGTACTTC.

V is TRBV6-4 and J is TRBJ1-2; no firm D call. CDR1 and CDR2 (germline): MRHNA, SNTAGT. V was pared by 0 bases and J by 8 bases, with 10 bases between. The CDR3 spans 13 residues. CDR3 in amino acids: CASSDSAERGYTF. CDR3 nucleotides: TGTGCCAGCAGTGACTCGGCCGAGAGGGGCTACACCTTC.

The chain uses TRBV5-6 and TRBJ2-3; 10 bases line up with TRBD2. Unmatched junction bases numbered 4, after V lost 2 bases and J lost 4 bases. The CDR3 covers 15 residues. Germline-derived CDR1 and CDR2 are SGHDT and YYEEEE. CDR3 bases: TGTGCCAGCAGCTTTCGGACTAGCGGCGCAGATACGCAGTATTTT. Translated, it gives CASSFRTSGADTQYF.

The genes are TRBV24-1 and TRBJ1-1; TRBD1 aligns across 9 bases. CDR1 is KGHDR and CDR2 is SFDVKD in the germline V gene. The CDR3 runs 13 residues. J was trimmed by 10 bases and V by 3 bases; bases with no gene match: 5. The DNA for the CDR3 is TGTGCCACCAGTGATCACAGGGGGCGGAGAGCTTTCTTT. Translating it yields CATSDHRGRRAFF.

This rearrangement joins TRBV29-1 to TRBJ1-2, with D maybe TRBD1 (5 bases). The CDR3 is 16 amino acids. V lost 0 bases and J lost 0, with 14 bases in between. CDR1 SQVTM and CDR2 ANQGSEA come from the germline V gene. CDR3 loop: CSVEDKGRGANYGYTF. DNA for the CDR3: TGCAGCGTTGAAGATAAGGGGAGGGGAGCTAACTATGGCTACACCTTC.

This clonotype was counted a few times. The V and J genes are TRBV6-5 and TRBJ1-5, with 7 nucleotides matching TRBD1. Trimming took 6 bases from V and 6 from J; bases not matched to a gene: 8. The germline V gene encodes CDR1 MNHEY and CDR2 SVGAGI. The CDR3 extends over 14 amino acids. In DNA form, the CDR3 reads TGTGCCAGCAGCCGCACAGGGGTTCGTCAGCCCCAGCATTTT. It is translated as CASSRTGVRQPQHF.

The rearrangement joins TRBV12-3 or TRBV12-4 to TRBJ2-1; unclear D gene. Trimming shortened V by 6 bases and J by 6 bases, and 9 bases separated the two germline ends. The CDR3 covers 12 residues. The CDR3 DNA reads as TGTGCCAGCAGGGGCGCTTTCAATGAGCAGTTCTTC. Translating gives CASRGAFNEQFF.

The V and J genes are TRBV7-2 and TRBJ1-5; D is ambiguous. The V end lost 5 bases, the J end lost 6 bases, and 11 bases lay between the germline ends. Germline V gene sequence: CDR1 SGHTA, CDR2 FQGNSA. The CDR3 is 13 residues long. The CDR3 reads CASSPSLSQPQHF. Here the CDR3 DNA reads TGTGCCAGCAGCCCCTCCCTCAGTCAGCCCCAGCATTTT.

This chain links TRBV10-3 with TRBJ2-2; D not resolved. CDR3 length: 14 amino acids. Between the trimmed V and J ends, which lost 2 bases and 3 bases, there was a span of 7 bases. The V gene's germline CDR1 is ENHRY and CDR2 SYGVKD. CDR3 in amino acids: CAISELLDTGELFF. The CDR3, as DNA: TGTGCCATCAGTGAGCTACTCGACACCGGGGAGCTGTTTTTT.

The chain employs TRBV4-1 and TRBJ1-2; D perhaps matches TRBD1 (6 bases). CDR3 length equals 14 residues. Germline CDR1 reads MGHRA; CDR2 reads YSYEKL. The ends were cut back, 1 base at V and 13 bases at J, with 19 bases in the middle. CDR3 loop: CASSQVGTSNPPTF. In DNA form, the CDR3 reads TGCGCCAGCAGCCAAGTAGGGACATCAAACCCTCCCACCTTC.

In nucleotides, the CDR3 is TGTGCCAGCAGCTTAGCGCGGGGAATTTACAATGAGCAGTTCTTC. Translated, it gives CASSLARGIYNEQFF. This chain joins TRBV7-9 and TRBJ2-1; perhaps TRBD2 as D (6 bases). Germline V gene lookup returns CDR1 SEHNR and CDR2 FQNEAQ (reference sequence). Trimming shortened V by 0 bases and J by 4 bases, and 10 bases separated the two germline ends. The CDR3 covers 15 residues.

This clonotype was found a few times. This rearrangement joins TRBV18 to TRBJ2-2; D is undetermined. Trimming removed 3 bases from V and 1 base from J, with 3 bases in between. From germline, CDR1 is KGHSH and CDR2 LQKENI. The CDR3 contains 13 residues. The DNA for the CDR3 is TGTGCCAGCTCACCGAAGAACACCGGGGAGCTGTTTTTT. Protein sequence: CASSPKNTGELFF.

The CDR3 spells CSARALAGETYNEQFF. DNA of the CDR3: TGCAGTGCTAGGGCCCTAGCGGGGGAGACCTACAATGAGCAGTTCTTC. This rearrangement joins TRBV20-1 to TRBJ2-1; the match to TRBD2 covers 10 bases. Trimming cost V 3 bases and J 2 bases; bases outside gene matches: 7. The V gene's germline CDR1 is DFQATT and CDR2 SNEGSKA (reference sequence). The CDR3 spans 16 residues.

The chain links TRBV7-2 to TRBJ2-7, with D possibly TRBD1 on 6 matching bases. Trimming cost V 5 bases and J 6 bases, with 17 bases left between them. This CDR3 is built from 14 residues. Germline V gives CDR1 SGHTA, CDR2 FQGNSA. CDR3 DNA sequence: TGTGCCAGCAGCACCCGCAGGCAGGGGTTCGAGCAGTACTTC. This gives the protein CASSTRRQGFEQYF.

This sequence joins TRBV5-1 and TRBJ1-1, with D hard to call. Germline loops: CDR1 SGHRS, CDR2 YFSETQ. V was shortened by 2 bases and J by 2 bases, with 7 bases between the two germline ends. The CDR3 contains 13 residues. Here the CDR3 reads CASSFNDNTEAFF. The CDR3, as DNA: TGCGCCAGCAGCTTTAATGACAACACTGAAGCTTTCTTT.

The genes are TRBV4-3 and TRBJ2-1, with D possibly TRBD1 on 6 matching bases. Germline CDR1 reads LGHNA; CDR2 reads YSLEER. This CDR3 spans 15 amino acids. The V end was cut by 4 bases, the J end by 4 bases, with 14 bases between. The CDR3 is CASSRDRRRYNEQFF. CDR3 DNA: TGCGCCAGCAGCCGCGACAGGAGACGATACAATGAGCAGTTCTTC.

V is TRBV4-1 and J is TRBJ2-2; D perhaps matches TRBD1 (6 bases). Germline V gene data show CDR1 as MGHRA and CDR2 as YSYEKL. Trimming shortened V by 4 bases and J by 3 bases, and 12 bases separated the two germline ends. This CDR3 has 15 residues. Written as DNA, the CDR3 is TGCGCCAGCAGCCTCCAGGGGCTTTACACCGGGGAGCTGTTTTTT. Residues: CASSLQGLYTGELFF.

This clonotype was picked up a small number of times. The chain couples TRBV28 to TRBJ2-1; TRBD2 agrees at 16 bases. The CDR3 contains 16 residues. After removal of 10 bases from V and 9 bases from J, the junction contained 12 bases not matched to a gene. Germline lookup yields CDR1 MDHEN and CDR2 SYDVKM. The CDR3 loop reads CATEPGLAGGPGEQFF. The CDR3 coding sequence is TGTGCCACCGAACCGGGACTAGCGGGGGGGCCCGGTGAGCAGTTCTTC. Filled out from reference TRBV28 and TRBJ2-1, the complete variable domain reads DVKVTQSSRYLVKRTGEKVFLECVQDMDHENMFWYRQDPGLGLRLIYFSYDVKMKEKGDIPEGYSVSREKKERFSLILESASTNQTSMYLCATEPGLAGGPGEQFFGPGTRLTVL.

The chain joins TRBV9 to TRBJ2-1; D remains unclear. V lost 0 bases and J lost 1, with 5 bases in between. The germline CDR1 and CDR2 sequences are SGDLS and YYNGEE. This CDR3 comprises 14 residues. In nucleotides, the CDR3 is TGTGCCAGCAGCGTAGGGGTATCCTACAATGAGCAGTTCTTC. Its protein is CASSVGVSYNEQFF.